This entry lists 23 T cell receptor beta chains sequenced from one sample in a study of cytomegalovirus exposure and HLA in healthy donors. PCR primers comprised 60 Vbeta and 13 Jbeta primers. Measured with immunoSEQ multiplex PCR; TCRdb has only the in-frame clones, and not every one. The table records about 180,000 clones, around 80% of them present only once. The sequenced material came from PBMCs. The receptor set was obtained from a woman aged 25 to 39 in good health and CMV-seropositive.

The count of this clone is one. V usage is TRBV4-2 and J usage is TRBJ2-2; TRBD2 aligns across 9 bases. V trimming: 0 bases; J trimming: 5 bases; junction bases outside the gene matches: 4. Germline V gene sequence: CDR1 LGHNA, CDR2 YNFKEQ. The CDR3 loop spans 16 amino acids. Here the CDR3 reads CASSQEGLAGTGELFF. The CDR3 bases are TGTGCCAGCAGCCAAGAAGGGCTAGCGGGAACCGGGGAGCTGTTTTTT.

The J gene is TRBJ2-1, the V gene TRBV10-3, with 7 bases aligning to TRBD2. Trimming at V came to 7 bases and at J to 8 bases, leaving 8 bases not matched to a gene. The length of the CDR3 is 13 residues. CDR1 and CDR2 (germline): ENHRY, SYGVKD. The chain's CDR3 is CAITGRGWDEQFF. The CDR3 bases are TGTGCCATCACGGGGCGGGGGTGGGATGAGCAGTTCTTC.

The chain couples TRBV19 to TRBJ1-4, with D possibly TRBD1 on 6 matching bases. The CDR3 totals 15 residues. Germline V gives CDR1 LNHDA, CDR2 SQIVND (reference sequence). V lost 4 bases to trimming and J lost 5 bases, with 14 bases between them. The CDR3: CASSTGQSLNEKLFF. In DNA, the CDR3 is TGTGCCAGTAGTACCGGACAGTCTTTAAATGAAAAACTGTTTTTT.

The V call is TRBV11-2, the J call TRBJ1-5, with D maybe TRBD1 (5 bases). Trimming cost V 5 bases and J 1 base, with 15 bases left between them. Germline lookup yields CDR1 SGHAT and CDR2 FQNNGV. The CDR3 runs to 16 residues. The CDR3 sequence: CASSRWAGLSNQPQHF. The CDR3 DNA reads TGTGCCAGCAGCCGGTGGGCAGGGTTGAGCAATCAGCCCCAGCATTTT. The entire variable domain, with the rest obtained from reference TRBV11-2 and TRBJ1-5, is as follows: EAGVAQSPRYKIIEKRQSVAFWCNPISGHATLYWYQQILGQGPKLLIQFQNNGVVDDSQLPKDRFSAERLKGVDSTLKIQPAKLEDSAVYLCASSRWAGLSNQPQHFGDGTRLSIL.

The V and J genes are TRBV5-4 and TRBJ1-6, with TRBD1 matching over 7 bases. The V gene end was trimmed by 4 bases and the J gene end by 8 bases; junction bases not matched to a gene: 9. Germline CDR1 is SGHNT and CDR2 is YYREEE (reference sequence). The CDR3 loop spans 15 amino acids. CDR3 sequence reads: CASSRDSSRDSPLHF. The CDR3 DNA reads TGTGCCAGCAGCCGGGACAGTTCTCGGGATTCACCCCTCCACTTT.

There are a few counts of this clone. The V gene is TRBV7-8, the J gene TRBJ1-6; 8 bases line up with TRBD1. Germline trimming cut 5 bases from V and 0 bases from J; bases unmatched to any gene: 6. CDR3 length equals 17 residues. Germline CDR1 SGHVS, CDR2 FQNEAQ. CDR3 nucleotide sequence: TGTGCCAGCAGCGCCCGACAGGGGAGCTCCTATAATTCACCCCTCCACTTT. It specifies CASSARQGSSYNSPLHF.

As for this clone: The junction and the germline gene differ at one end; a read error may be behind it. This chain uses TRBV11-2 with TRBJ2-6; a possible D gene is TRBD1 (5 bases). From germline, CDR1 is SGHAT and CDR2 FQNNGV. The CDR3 loop spans 15 amino acids. CDR3 nucleotides: TGTGCCAGCAGCTCCCAGGGCTCTGGGGCCAACGGCCTGACTTTC. It is translated as CASSSQGSGANGLTF.

The V call is TRBV28, the J call TRBJ2-1; weak D call: TRBD2 (6 bases). V dropped 7 bases and J dropped 2 bases, with 12 bases sitting between them. Per germline, CDR1 MDHEN and CDR2 SYDVKM. The CDR3 is made up of 14 amino acids. The CDR3 sequence: CASTPGVAYNEQFF. For the CDR3, the DNA is TGTGCCAGCACCCCGGGGGTAGCCTACAATGAGCAGTTCTTC.

The chain employs TRBV27 and TRBJ2-1; 11 bases line up with TRBD2. With V trimmed by 6 bases and J by 8 bases, 9 bases remained unmatched. Germline V gives CDR1 MNHEY, CDR2 SMNVEV (reference sequence). There are 15 residues in the CDR3. As DNA, the CDR3 is TGTGCCAGCAGATTAGCGGGGGGGAGGAGGCATGAGCAGTTCTTC. This encodes CASRLAGGRRHEQFF.

The V and J genes are TRBV28 and TRBJ2-7, with TRBD1 as a possible D gene (5 bases). This CDR3 region has 12 residues. Germline CDR1 and CDR2: MDHEN and SYDVKM. Trimming pared 4 bases from V and 4 bases from J, leaving 8 bases between. The CDR3 DNA reads TGTGCCAGCAGTTGGGGCTTATACGAGCAGTACTTC. It specifies CASSWGLYEQYF.

This clone was found once. The chain combines TRBV4-1 with TRBJ2-1; a possible D gene is TRBD1 (6 bases). CDR1 MGHRA and CDR2 YSYEKL come from the germline V gene. The CDR3 consists of 14 residues. Trimming cost V 1 base and J 8 bases, with 12 bases left between them. CDR3 nucleotide sequence: TGCGCCAGCAGCCAAGTCCAGGGGCATTATGAGCAGTTCTTC. Residues: CASSQVQGHYEQFF.

The chain uses TRBV11-1 and TRBJ2-3; TRBD1 agrees at 9 bases. Germline V gene sequence: CDR1 SGHAT, CDR2 FQDESV (reference sequence). V trimming: 1 base; J trimming: 4 bases; junction bases outside the gene matches: 15. The CDR3 covers 19 residues. Here the CDR3 DNA reads TGTGCCAGCAGCTTAGTGTTTGGCCCGGGACAGGGCGGTGCAGATACGCAGTATTTT. It encodes CASSLVFGPGQGGADTQYF.

The sample holds one count of this clone. The chain is built from TRBV18 and TRBJ1-4; D is unresolved. This CDR3 is 13 amino acids long. V lost 5 bases and J 0 bases, leaving 4 bases between the germline ends. Germline CDR1 reads KGHSH; CDR2 reads LQKENI. The DNA for the CDR3 is TGTGCCAGCTCATCGGCAACTAATGAAAAACTGTTTTTT. Residues: CASSSATNEKLFF.

The V and J genes are TRBV7-2 and TRBJ1-1; 9 bases map to TRBD1. CDR1 is SGHTA and CDR2 is FQGNSA in the germline V gene. J was trimmed by 4 bases and V by 5 bases; bases with no gene match: 5. The CDR3 is 14 amino acids. The CDR3, as DNA: TGTGCCAGCAGCATGACAGGGGGACCCACTGAAGCTTTCTTT. This encodes CASSMTGGPTEAFF.

This clone occurred a few times. V gene TRBV20-1 combines with J gene TRBJ1-1, with D hard to call. Trimming removed 0 bases from V and 6 bases from J, with 5 bases in between. CDR1 and CDR2 (germline): DFQATT, SNEGSKA (reference sequence). This CDR3 is built from 11 residues. This chain's CDR3 is CSARELSEAFF. In DNA, the CDR3 is TGCAGTGCTAGAGAGTTATCTGAAGCTTTCTTT.

The V gene is TRBV7-2, the J gene TRBJ2-7, with TRBD1 matching over 8 bases. The V segment lost 7 bases and the J segment 2 bases; nucleotides outside the gene matches: 4. The CDR3 spans 13 residues. Germline CDR1 reads SGHTA; CDR2 reads FQGNSA. The CDR3 nucleotides read TGTGCCAGCATGACAGGGGTAGCCTACGAGCAGTACTTC. Translation gives CASMTGVAYEQYF.

The rearrangement uses TRBV6-5 and TRBJ1-3; 10 nucleotides line up with TRBD1. Losses at the gene ends were 2 bases for V and 7 bases for J; bases not matched to a gene: 8. The germline gives CDR1 MNHEY, CDR2 SVGAGI. The CDR3 is 16 amino acids. The CDR3 sequence: CASSYGTGAAGNTIYF. The CDR3 DNA reads TGTGCCAGCAGTTACGGGACAGGGGCGGCGGGCAACACCATATATTTT.

This chain joins TRBV5-5 and TRBJ1-1; D gene ambiguous. The CDR3 has 16 amino acids. V was pared by 4 bases and J by 5 bases, with 21 bases between. Germline V lookup: CDR1 SGHKS, CDR2 YYEKEE (reference sequence). CDR3: CASSPEWRAGRTEAFF. CDR3 sequence (DNA): TGTGCCAGCAGCCCGGAGTGGCGGGCGGGGAGGACTGAAGCTTTCTTT.

The CDR3, as DNA: TGTGCCAGCAGCTTTAAGACTAGCGGGGATTACAATGAGCAGTTCTTC. It specifies CASSFKTSGDYNEQFF. V gene TRBV5-6 combines with J gene TRBJ2-1, with TRBD2 matching 11 bases. The CDR3 loop spans 16 amino acids. V shed 2 bases, J shed 4 bases, and the junction held 5 bases outside the gene matches. Germline loops: CDR1 SGHDT, CDR2 YYEEEE.

V gene TRBV20-1 combines with J gene TRBJ1-2, with D possibly being TRBD1 (5 bases). This CDR3 spans 10 amino acids. V was pared by 6 bases and J by 3 bases, with 5 bases between. Germline assignment: CDR1 DFQATT and CDR2 SNEGSKA (reference sequence). In nucleotides, the CDR3 is TGCAGTGCACAGGACTATGGCTACACCTTC. Translation gives CSAQDYGYTF.

The CDR3 reads CASSLGLGFYEQYF. The CDR3, as DNA: TGCGCCAGCAGCTTGGGACTAGGTTTCTACGAGCAGTACTTC. V gene TRBV5-1 combines with J gene TRBJ2-7; D might be TRBD2 (6 bases). V was shortened by 0 bases and J by 3 bases, with 10 bases between the two germline ends. The length of the CDR3 is 14 residues. Germline CDR1 is SGHRS and CDR2 is YFSETQ.

The chain joins TRBV6-5 to TRBJ1-1; D gene ambiguous. Germline V CDR1 and CDR2: MNHEY, SVGAGI. V lost 8 bases to trimming and J lost 4 bases, with 17 bases between them. The CDR3 sequence is 14 residues long. CDR3 bases: TGTGCCAGCGGATACGGGGTTGGCCGCACTGAAGCTTTCTTT. Translation gives CASGYGVGRTEAFF.

The rearrangement joins TRBV5-4 to TRBJ2-2, with a tentative D call TRBD2 (6 bases). The CDR3 contains 15 residues. Germline V lookup: CDR1 SGHNT, CDR2 YYREEE (reference sequence). V was pared by 1 base and J by 4 bases, with 11 bases between. The CDR3 region is CASSLRGIGTGELFF. Here the CDR3 DNA reads TGTGCCAGCAGCTTGCGGGGGATCGGCACCGGGGAGCTGTTTTTT.